This TCR beta chain was identified in a study of cytomegalovirus exposure and HLA in healthy donors. This clone was found a few times. Germline-derived CDR1 and CDR2 are MNHEY and SVGAGI. V lost 4 bases and J 1 base, leaving 10 bases between the germline ends. The CDR3 sequence is 14 residues long. Primers: 60 Vbeta forward and 13 Jbeta reverse. Produced via immunoSEQ multiplex PCR; TCRdb's table is partial and in-frame only. The profile covers about 99,000 clones, with over 9.5% appearing a single time and about 5.7% taken by the ten largest. Specimen: PBMCs. The rearrangement joins TRBV6-5 to TRBJ2-5; D may be TRBD1 (6 bases). This receptor was obtained from a man between 40 and 49 years old in good health and CMV-seropositive. CDR3 region: CASSSLDSQETQYF. CDR3 DNA sequence: TGTGCCAGCAGTTCTTTGGACAGCCAAGAGACCCAGTACTTC.